The 9 T cell receptor beta chains below were found in one sample sequenced in a study of blood T cell repertoires in COVID-19. TCRdb's copy holds only in-frame clones and misses some; the assay was immunoSEQ multiplex PCR. Of some 350,000 clones listed, 70% to 90% were seen once; the top ten hold less than 3.5%. The material sequenced was peripheral blood. These receptors came from a human donor in a cohort sampled during active COVID-19.

This CDR3 is CASSGSGDTEAFF. The CDR3 bases are TGCGCCAGCAGCGGGAGTGGGGACACTGAAGCTTTCTTT. This chain joins TRBV5-1 and TRBJ1-1; D unclear. The ends were cut back, 4 bases at V and 3 bases at J, with 10 bases in the middle. This CDR3 contains 13 residues. The V gene's germline CDR1 is SGHRS and CDR2 YFSETQ.

This chain connects TRBV6-5 to TRBJ1-1, with D possibly TRBD1 on 6 matching bases. From germline, CDR1 is MNHEY and CDR2 SVGAGI. The length of the CDR3 is 14 residues. Trimming removed 6 bases at V and 5 bases at J, with 16 bases between. CDR3 nucleotides: TGTGCCAGCAGGGTAGGGGGTCGTGGGACTGAAGCTTTCTTT. This translates into CASRVGGRGTEAFF.

This clone came up once. CDR3 DNA sequence: TGTGCCAGCAGCCCACTCGGACTAGCGGGAGTCGGTGAGACCCAGTACTTC. Residues: CASSPLGLAGVGETQYF. The chain is built from TRBV9 and TRBJ2-5; 13 bases are a match to TRBD2. J lost 5 bases, V lost 4 bases, and 11 bases had no gene match. Germline CDR1 SGDLS, CDR2 YYNGEE. The CDR3 loop spans 17 amino acids.

The chain combines TRBV30 with TRBJ2-2; TRBD2 might be the D (5 bases). Trimming took 2 bases from V and 5 from J, leaving 12 bases between them. Germline V gives CDR1 GTSNPN, CDR2 SVGIG (reference sequence). This CDR3 contains 14 residues. The CDR3 region is CAWSLTPGTGELFF. Here the CDR3 DNA reads TGTGCCTGGAGTCTCACTCCGGGAACCGGGGAGCTGTTTTTT.

This chain uses TRBV30 with TRBJ1-1; 8 nucleotides agree with TRBD1. The trim removed 2 bases at V and 1 base at J, leaving 3 bases unmatched. Germline loops: CDR1 GTSNPN, CDR2 SVGIG (reference sequence). CDR3 length: 14 residues. The CDR3 sequence is CAWSRTGRNTEAFF. For the CDR3, the DNA is TGTGCCTGGAGTCGGACAGGGCGGAACACTGAAGCTTTCTTT.

The rearrangement links TRBV30 to TRBJ1-5, with 9 bases lining up with TRBD1. The V segment lost 5 bases and the J segment 2 bases; nucleotides outside the gene matches: 7. This CDR3 contains 15 residues. Germline V gene data show CDR1 as GTSNPN and CDR2 as SVGIG (reference sequence). In DNA form, the CDR3 reads TGTGCCTGGGGAAGAGGGGACAGGGGCAATCAGCCCCAGCATTTT. Residues: CAWGRGDRGNQPQHF.

The chain carries TRBV14 and TRBJ1-2; the D is unclear. The V end was cut by 1 base, the J end by 8 bases, with 8 bases between. CDR3 size: 12 residues. Looked up from germline, CDR1 is SGHDN and CDR2 is FVKESK. CDR3 in DNA: TGTGCCAGCAGCCAAGGAGCGAGCGGCTACACCTTC. This gives the protein CASSQGASGYTF. The full variable domain, its missing parts supplied by reference TRBV14 and TRBJ1-2, is EAGVTQFPSHSVIEKGQTVTLRCDPISGHDNLYWYRRVMGKEIKFLLHFVKESKQDESGMPNNRFLAERTGGTYSTLKVQPAELEDSGVYFCASSQGASGYTFGSGTRLTVV.

A few counts support this clone. The V gene is TRBV3-1 (or the pseudogene TRBV3-2), the J gene TRBJ2-5; the match to TRBD2 covers 9 bases. V shed 2 bases, J shed 5 bases, and the junction held 6 bases outside the gene matches. Germline assignment: CDR1 LGHDT and CDR2 YNNKEL (reference sequence). The CDR3 runs to 15 residues. Here the CDR3 DNA reads TGTGCCAGCAGCCAACAGCGGGGGGCGGGGGAGACCCAGTACTTC. Translation gives CASSQQRGAGETQYF.

This clone appeared a single time. J is TRBJ1-4 and V is TRBV21-1. TRBV21-1 constitutes a pseudogene. The CDR3 spans 14 residues. In DNA form, the CDR3 reads TGTGCCAGCAGCAAAGTGCGGGATAATGAAAAACTGTTTTTT. It codes for CASSKVRDNEKLFF.